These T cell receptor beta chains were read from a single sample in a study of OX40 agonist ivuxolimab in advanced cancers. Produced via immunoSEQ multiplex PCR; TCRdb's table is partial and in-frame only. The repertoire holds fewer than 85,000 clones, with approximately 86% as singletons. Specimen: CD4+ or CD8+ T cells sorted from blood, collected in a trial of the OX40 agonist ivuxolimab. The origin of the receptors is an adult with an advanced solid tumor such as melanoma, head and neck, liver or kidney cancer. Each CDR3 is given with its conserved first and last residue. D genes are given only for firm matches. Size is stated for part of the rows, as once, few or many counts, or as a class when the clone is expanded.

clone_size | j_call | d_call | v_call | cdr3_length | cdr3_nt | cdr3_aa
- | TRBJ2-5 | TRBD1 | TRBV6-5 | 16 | TGTGCCAGCAGTTACGGTCATAGGGGGCCGGGTGAGACCCAGTACTTC | CASSYGHRGPGETQYF
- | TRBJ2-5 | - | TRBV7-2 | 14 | TGTGCCAGCAGCTTAGGATTCTGGGAGGAGACCCAGTACTTC | CASSLGFWEETQYF
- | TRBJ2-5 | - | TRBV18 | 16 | TGTGCCAGCTCACCGGAGAGCCCTGGGGCCCAAGAGACCCAGTACTTC | CASSPESPGAQETQYF
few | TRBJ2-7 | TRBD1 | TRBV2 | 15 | TGTGCCAGCAGTGTAGTTGGGACAGGGGGCTACGAGCAGTACTTC | CASSVVGTGGYEQYF
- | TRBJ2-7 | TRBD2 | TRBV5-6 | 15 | TGTGCCAGCAGCTTCGGACTAGCGACCTCCTACGAGCAGTACTTC | CASSFGLATSYEQYF
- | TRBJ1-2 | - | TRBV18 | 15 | TGTGCCAGCTCACCAAGGTCAGGTGGGGACTATGGCTACACCTTC | CASSPRSGGDYGYTF
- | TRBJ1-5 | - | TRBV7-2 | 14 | TGTGCCAGCAGCTTAGGCCTTGGGGATCAGCCCCAGCATTTT | CASSLGLGDQPQHF
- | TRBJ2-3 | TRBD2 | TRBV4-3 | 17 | TGCGCCAGCAGCCAAGGGGATACTAGCGGGGCCACAGATACGCAGTATTTT | CASSQGDTSGATDTQYF
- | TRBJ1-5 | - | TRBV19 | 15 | TGTGCCAGTAGGGCCGGGTCCTATAGCAATCAGCCCCAGCATTTT | CASRAGSYSNQPQHF
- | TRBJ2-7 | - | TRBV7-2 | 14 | TGTGCCAGCAGCCCTCGGGATTACCACCGCGAGCAGTACTTC | CASSPRDYHREQYF
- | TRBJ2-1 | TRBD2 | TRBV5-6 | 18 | TGTGCCAGCAGCAGGGTAGCGGGAGCCTTCCTGGGCTACAATGAGCAGTTCTTC | CASSRVAGAFLGYNEQFF
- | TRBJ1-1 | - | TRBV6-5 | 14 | TGTGCCAGCAGTTACCGGGGTGGCTCCACTGAAGCTTTCTTT | CASSYRGGSTEAFF
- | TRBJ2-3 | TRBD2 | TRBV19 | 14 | TGTGCCAGTTCTCTAGCGGGAATGAGAGATACGCAGTATTTT | CASSLAGMRDTQYF
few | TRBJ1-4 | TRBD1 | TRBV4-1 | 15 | TGCGCCAGCAGCCAAACCGACAGGGTCGGTGAAAAACTGTTTTTT | CASSQTDRVGEKLFF
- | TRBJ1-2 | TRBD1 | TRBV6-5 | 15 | TGTGCCAGCAGTCCAAGACAGGGGGCGGGCTATGGCTACACCTTC | CASSPRQGAGYGYTF
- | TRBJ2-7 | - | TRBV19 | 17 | TGTGCCAGTAGGTCGAGGACGGGACTCCAAAGCTCCTACGAGCAGTACTTC | CASRSRTGLQSSYEQYF
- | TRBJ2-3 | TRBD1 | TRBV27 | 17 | TGTGCCAGCAGTTTCGGCGGGACAGGGGTGAGCACAGATACGCAGTATTTT | CASSFGGTGVSTDTQYF
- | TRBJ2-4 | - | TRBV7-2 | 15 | TGTGCCAGCAGCTTAAGCCGCCCACCCCAAAACATTCAGTACTTC | CASSLSRPPQNIQYF
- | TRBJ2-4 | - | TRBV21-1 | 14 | TGTGCCAGCAGCAAAGGGCAAGCCAAAAACATTCAGTACTTC | CASSKGQAKNIQYF
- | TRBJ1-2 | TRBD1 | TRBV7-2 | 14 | TGTGCCAGCAGGAGAGACAGGGGGCTTGGTGGCTACACCTTC | CASRRDRGLGGYTF
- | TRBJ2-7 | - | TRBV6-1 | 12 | TGTGCCAGCAGTGCAATAATGGACGAGCAGTACTTC | CASSAIMDEQYF
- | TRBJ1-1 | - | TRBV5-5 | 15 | TGTGCCAGCAGCTTATACGACAGATTGAACACTGAAGCTTTCTTT | CASSLYDRLNTEAFF
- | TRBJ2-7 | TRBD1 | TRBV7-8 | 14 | TGTGCCAGCAGCTCACGACAGGGGCGAGACGAGCAGTACTTC | CASSSRQGRDEQYF
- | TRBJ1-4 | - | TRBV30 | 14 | TGTGCCGCCCTCACAGGGTGGAGAAATGAAAAACTGTTTTTT | CAALTGWRNEKLFF
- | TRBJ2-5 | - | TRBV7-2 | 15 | TGTGCCAGCAGCTTGAGGGGGGGGCGCTGGGAGACCCAGTACTTC | CASSLRGGRWETQYF
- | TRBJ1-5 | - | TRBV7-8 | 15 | TGTGCCAGCAGCTTAAGGGTCGGGGTCAATCAGCCCCAGCATTTT | CASSLRVGVNQPQHF
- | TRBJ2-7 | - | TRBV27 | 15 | TGTGCCAGCAGTCCCGACCGGAGGAACTCCTACGAGCAGTACTTC | CASSPDRRNSYEQYF
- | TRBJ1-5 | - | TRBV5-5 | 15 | TGTGCCAGCAGCTTGGTTGCAGATAGCAATCAGCCCCAGCATTTT | CASSLVADSNQPQHF
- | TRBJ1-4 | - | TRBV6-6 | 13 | TGTGCCAGCAAGTCGCGGACGGATGAAAAACTGTTTTTT | CASKSRTDEKLFF
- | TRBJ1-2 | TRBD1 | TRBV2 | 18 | TGTGCCAGCAGCCCAGACAGGGGCCGCAGAACGGGTGGATATGGCTACACCTTC | CASSPDRGRRTGGYGYTF
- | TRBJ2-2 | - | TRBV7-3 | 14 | TGTGCCAGCAGCTTCGGACAAGCCACCGGGGAGCTGTTTTTT | CASSFGQATGELFF
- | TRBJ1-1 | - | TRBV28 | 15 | TGTGCCAGCAATTCCAAGGGAGTAAGGGGCACTGAAGCTTTCTTT | CASNSKGVRGTEAFF
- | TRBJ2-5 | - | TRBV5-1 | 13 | TGCGCCAGCCAAGTTTGGGGACAAGAGACCCAGTACTTC | CASQVWGQETQYF
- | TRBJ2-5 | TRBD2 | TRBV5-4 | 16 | TGTGCCAGCAGCCCGGGACTAGCGGGATTACAAGAGACCCAGTACTTC | CASSPGLAGLQETQYF
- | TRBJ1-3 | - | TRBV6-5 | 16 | TGTGCCAGCAGTTACAGCGGCGGGAACTCTGGAAACACCATATATTTT | CASSYSGGNSGNTIYF
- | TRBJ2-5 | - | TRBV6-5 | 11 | TGTGCCAGCAGTTCAGTAGAGACCCAGTACTTC | CASSSVETQYF
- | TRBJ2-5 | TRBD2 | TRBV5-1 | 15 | TGCGCCAGCAGCTTGAATAGCGGGAGTTATGAGACCCAGTACTTC | CASSLNSGSYETQYF
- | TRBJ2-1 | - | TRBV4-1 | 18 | TGCGCCAGCAGCCTACGATACTCAGGGGTCACCTCCTACAATGAGCAGTTCTTC | CASSLRYSGVTSYNEQFF
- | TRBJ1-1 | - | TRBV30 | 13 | TGTGCCAGGAGCCCGGGAATGAACACTGAAGCTTTCTTT | CARSPGMNTEAFF
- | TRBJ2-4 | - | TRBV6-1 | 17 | TGTGCCAGCAGTGAACCCCCCCAATTAGCGGCCAAAAACATTCAGTACTTC | CASSEPPQLAAKNIQYF
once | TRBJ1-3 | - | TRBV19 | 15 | TGTGCCAGTAGTTCACAGGGCTACTCTGGAAACACCATATATTTT | CASSSQGYSGNTIYF
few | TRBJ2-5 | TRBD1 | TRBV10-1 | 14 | TGCGCCAGCAGTGAGTCGACAGGGAAAGAGACCCAGTACTTC | CASSESTGKETQYF
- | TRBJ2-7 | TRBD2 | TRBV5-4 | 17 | TGTGCCAGCAGCTTCGGCGGGCTAGCGGGGGGCACCTACGAGCAGTACTTC | CASSFGGLAGGTYEQYF
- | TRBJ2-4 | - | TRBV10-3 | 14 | TGTGCCATCAGTGAGCCACGGGCAGCCAACATTCAGTACTTC | CAISEPRAANIQYF
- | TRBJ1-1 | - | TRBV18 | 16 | TGTGCCAGCTCACCGAGGCGACAGACCCTAGGGACTGAAGCTTTCTTT | CASSPRRQTLGTEAFF
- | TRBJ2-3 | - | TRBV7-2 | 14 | TGTGCCAGCAGTCTGGGCCTGGGGGAAAATACGCAGTATTTT | CASSLGLGENTQYF
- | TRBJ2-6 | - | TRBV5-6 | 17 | TGTGCCAGCAGCGGAAAGGGACTCTGGGCCGGGGCCAACGTCCTGACTTTC | CASSGKGLWAGANVLTF
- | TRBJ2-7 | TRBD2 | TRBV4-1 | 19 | TGCGCCAGCAGCCAAGATCCTCTTTTGGGCAGAGCGGGGGGCTACGAGCAGTACTTC | CASSQDPLLGRAGGYEQYF
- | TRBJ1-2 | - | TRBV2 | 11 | TGTGCCAGCAGTGAAGGCGGGGGCTACACCTTC | CASSEGGGYTF
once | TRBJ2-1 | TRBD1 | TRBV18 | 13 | TGTGCCAGCTCACCAGGGGGACAGGGTGAGCAGTTCTTC | CASSPGGQGEQFF